These 3 T cell receptor beta chains were all obtained from the same sample, sequenced in a study of T cell repertoires in cytomegalovirus infection. The antigens of these receptors remain unknown. One entry per CDR3 protein results from TCRdb running MiXCR on the reads. The repertoire has roughly 990,000 distinct CDR3 sequences, less than 40% of them found once; the top ten carry about 14%. The source material was cultured CD8+ T cells from PBMCs, sampled from culture after CMV antigen stimulation. All receptors derive from a human donor in good health (CMV status not recorded). Some clones in this sample may be carry-over from other donors' samples.

A few counts support this clonotype. This rearrangement joins TRBV6-2 or TRBV6-3 to TRBJ1-1; D may be TRBD1 (6 bases). The V end was cut by 2 bases, the J end by 6 bases, with 10 bases between. Germline V gene lookup returns CDR1 MNHEY and CDR2 SVGEGT. The length of the CDR3 is 13 residues. As DNA, the CDR3 is TGTGCCAGCAGTTACCCCAGGGGCCCTGAAGCTTTCTTT. It codes for CASSYPRGPEAFF.

This clonotype was counted at least ten times. This rearrangement joins TRBV7-2 to TRBJ1-2, with 9 bases identical to TRBD1. Trimming cost V 6 bases and J 6 bases; bases outside gene matches: 5. Germline V gene sequence: CDR1 SGHTA, CDR2 FQGNSA. This CDR3 region has 13 residues. The chain's CDR3 is CASSVNRGHGYTF. The CDR3, as DNA: TGTGCCAGCAGTGTGAACAGGGGGCATGGCTACACCTTC.

This clonotype appeared a few times. The chain combines TRBV4-1 with TRBJ1-1; no clear D gene. CDR3 length equals 14 residues. The germline V gene encodes CDR1 MGHRA and CDR2 YSYEKL. V dropped 5 bases and J dropped 1 base, with 11 bases sitting between them. The chain's CDR3 is CASSTVTANTEAFF. Here the CDR3 DNA reads TGCGCCAGCAGCACCGTAACAGCGAACACTGAAGCTTTCTTT.